This is a list of T cell receptor beta chains from one sample in a study of blood T cell repertoires in COVID-19. The method was immunoSEQ multiplex PCR; TCRdb's version includes in-frame clones alone and lacks a portion of them. The sample holds 470,000 or so clones, 80% to 90% seen once. Sequences were obtained from peripheral blood. These receptors all come from a woman younger than 45 with acute or convalescent COVID-19. Each CDR3 is given without its conserved first and last residue. Fields, in order: J gene, V gene, CDR3 protein.

j_call: TRBJ2-3
v_call: TRBV11-2
cdr3_aa: ASSLVRGNTDTQY

j_call: TRBJ1-2
v_call: TRBV5-4
cdr3_aa: ASTLGAGQGPYGYGYT

j_call: TRBJ2-3
v_call: TRBV4-1
cdr3_aa: ASSQVTGSTDTQY

j_call: TRBJ2-3
v_call: TRBV5-1
cdr3_aa: ASSSTGGKDTQY

j_call: TRBJ2-7
v_call: TRBV6-5
cdr3_aa: ACRQGSTIYEQY

j_call: TRBJ1-2
v_call: TRBV27
cdr3_aa: ASSQNRDSEGYT

j_call: TRBJ2-7
v_call: TRBV2
cdr3_aa: ASTGTGGFYEQY

j_call: TRBJ2-5
v_call: TRBV14
cdr3_aa: ASSHNKGRETQY

j_call: TRBJ1-5
v_call: TRBV5-5
cdr3_aa: ASSGDRGFNQPQH

j_call: TRBJ2-7
v_call: TRBV27
cdr3_aa: ASATSGANYEQY

j_call: TRBJ1-3
v_call: TRBV19
cdr3_aa: ASRRPREERGNTIY

j_call: TRBJ2-2
v_call: TRBV18
cdr3_aa: ATRRQGISPGELF

j_call: TRBJ2-5
v_call: TRBV15
cdr3_aa: AAKGGGETQY

j_call: TRBJ2-1
v_call: TRBV7-8
cdr3_aa: ATTLEVSYNEQF

j_call: TRBJ2-5
v_call: TRBV5-5
cdr3_aa: ASSEGPYQETQY

j_call: TRBJ2-5
v_call: TRBV27
cdr3_aa: ASSRETGMGLSTQY

j_call: TRBJ2-7
v_call: TRBV5-4
cdr3_aa: ASSPTGGGEQY

j_call: TRBJ1-5
v_call: TRBV30
cdr3_aa: AWSAGQGNQPQH

j_call: TRBJ2-5
v_call: TRBV27
cdr3_aa: ASSLSLQGLQETQY

j_call: TRBJ2-5
v_call: TRBV4-1
cdr3_aa: ASSQIPGQPETQY

j_call: TRBJ1-1
v_call: TRBV25-1
cdr3_aa: ASSDTGGRSNTEAF

j_call: TRBJ2-1
v_call: TRBV20-1
cdr3_aa: SAYQASRQF

j_call: TRBJ1-2
v_call: TRBV2
cdr3_aa: ASSNQNRDRQYGYT

j_call: TRBJ2-7
v_call: TRBV5-6
cdr3_aa: ASSFATYEQY

j_call: TRBJ2-1
v_call: TRBV5-5
cdr3_aa: ASSLAPPNEQF

j_call: TRBJ2-4
v_call: TRBV9
cdr3_aa: ASSADNSKNIQY

j_call: TRBJ2-7
v_call: TRBV19
cdr3_aa: ASSPHHGAYEQY

j_call: TRBJ2-2
v_call: TRBV5-1
cdr3_aa: ASSFHPTGAGELF

j_call: TRBJ2-1
v_call: TRBV7-9
cdr3_aa: ASSLNRAGIQF

j_call: TRBJ1-5
v_call: TRBV19
cdr3_aa: ASKGRGDGNQPQH

j_call: TRBJ2-1
v_call: TRBV5-1
cdr3_aa: ASSASGGAGNNEQF

j_call: TRBJ1-2
v_call: TRBV10-3
cdr3_aa: AISEPGTGGVGGYT

j_call: TRBJ2-3
v_call: TRBV7-9
cdr3_aa: ASRPALAGRPDTQY

j_call: TRBJ1-1
v_call: TRBV12-3/TRBV12-4
cdr3_aa: ASSRRGAREAF

j_call: TRBJ2-7
v_call: TRBV19
cdr3_aa: ASSPELRQGKQY

j_call: TRBJ2-1
v_call: TRBV6-5
cdr3_aa: ASSYSLAENNEQF

j_call: TRBJ2-1
v_call: TRBV24-1
cdr3_aa: ATSPGQGLNEQF

j_call: TRBJ2-7
v_call: TRBV12-3/TRBV12-4
cdr3_aa: ASSTTGEQY

j_call: TRBJ2-6
v_call: TRBV25-1
cdr3_aa: ASSEYRAGANVLT

j_call: TRBJ1-1
v_call: TRBV5-1
cdr3_aa: ASSRTGLGVNTEAF

j_call: TRBJ2-1
v_call: TRBV7-9
cdr3_aa: ASSSLLTGGDPDEQF

j_call: TRBJ1-2
v_call: TRBV19
cdr3_aa: ASSFGQGATNYGYT

j_call: TRBJ1-2
v_call: TRBV5-4
cdr3_aa: ASSPQGVKDYGYT

j_call: TRBJ2-1
v_call: TRBV6-5
cdr3_aa: ASRPGLAYNEQF

j_call: TRBJ2-7
v_call: TRBV5-6
cdr3_aa: ASSLFQGAGVREQY

j_call: TRBJ2-7
v_call: TRBV7-8
cdr3_aa: ASSRIGTTYEQY

j_call: TRBJ2-3
v_call: TRBV5-1
cdr3_aa: ASSLESSSADTQY